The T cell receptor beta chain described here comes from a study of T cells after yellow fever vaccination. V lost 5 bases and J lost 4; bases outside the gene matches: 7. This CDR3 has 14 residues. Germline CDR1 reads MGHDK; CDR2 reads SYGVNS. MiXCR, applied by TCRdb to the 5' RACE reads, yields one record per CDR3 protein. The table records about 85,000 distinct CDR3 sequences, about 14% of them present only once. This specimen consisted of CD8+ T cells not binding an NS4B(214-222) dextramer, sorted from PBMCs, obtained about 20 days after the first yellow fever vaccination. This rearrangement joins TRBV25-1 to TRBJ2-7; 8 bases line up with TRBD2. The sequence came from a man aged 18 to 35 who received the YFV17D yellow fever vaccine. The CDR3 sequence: CASSSTGGPYEQYF. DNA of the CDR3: TGTGCCAGCAGTAGTACGGGGGGGCCATACGAGCAGTACTTC.